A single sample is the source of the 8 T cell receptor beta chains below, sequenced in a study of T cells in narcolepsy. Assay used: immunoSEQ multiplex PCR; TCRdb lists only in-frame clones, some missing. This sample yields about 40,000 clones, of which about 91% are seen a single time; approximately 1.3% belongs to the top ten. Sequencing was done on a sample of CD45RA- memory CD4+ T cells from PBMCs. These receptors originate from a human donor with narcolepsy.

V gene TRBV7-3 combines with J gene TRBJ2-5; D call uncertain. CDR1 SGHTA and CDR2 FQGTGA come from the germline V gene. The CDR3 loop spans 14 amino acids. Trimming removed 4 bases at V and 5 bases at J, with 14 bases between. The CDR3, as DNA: TGTGCCAGCAGCTCATCAGGCGTCGGGGAGACCCAGTACTTC. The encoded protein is CASSSSGVGETQYF.

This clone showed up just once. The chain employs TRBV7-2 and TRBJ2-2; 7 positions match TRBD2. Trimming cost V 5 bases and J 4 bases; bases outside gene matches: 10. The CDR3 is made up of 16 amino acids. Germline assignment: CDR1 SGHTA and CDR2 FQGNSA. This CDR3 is CASSPLERGVTGELFF. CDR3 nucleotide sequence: TGTGCCAGCAGCCCCCTAGAGCGGGGAGTCACCGGGGAGCTGTTTTTT.

The CDR3 DNA sequence: TGCGCCAGCAGCCAAGATCGGATAGGGATGGGGCTCGGGGCTTTCTTT. It codes for CASSQDRIGMGLGAFF. This chain links TRBV4-3 with TRBJ1-1; D might be TRBD1 (5 bases). Germline assignment: CDR1 LGHNA and CDR2 YSLEER. The V end was cut by 0 bases, the J end by 11 bases, with 22 bases between. There are 16 residues in the CDR3.

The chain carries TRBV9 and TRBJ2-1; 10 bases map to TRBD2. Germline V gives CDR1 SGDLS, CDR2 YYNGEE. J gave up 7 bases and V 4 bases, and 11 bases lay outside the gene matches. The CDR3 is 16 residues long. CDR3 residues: CASSPQVAGGRNEQFF. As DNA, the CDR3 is TGTGCCAGCAGCCCCCAAGTAGCGGGAGGACGTAATGAGCAGTTCTTC.

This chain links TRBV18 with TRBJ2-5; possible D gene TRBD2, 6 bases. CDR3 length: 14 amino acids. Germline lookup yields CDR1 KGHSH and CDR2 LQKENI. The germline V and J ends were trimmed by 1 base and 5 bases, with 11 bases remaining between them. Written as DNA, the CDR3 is TGTGCCAGCTCACCACGGAGGGAATTCGAGACCCAGTACTTC. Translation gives CASSPRREFETQYF.

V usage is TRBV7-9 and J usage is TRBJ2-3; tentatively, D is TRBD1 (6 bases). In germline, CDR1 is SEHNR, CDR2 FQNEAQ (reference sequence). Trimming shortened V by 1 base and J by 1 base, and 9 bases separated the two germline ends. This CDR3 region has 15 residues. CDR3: CASSLVEGGTDTQYF. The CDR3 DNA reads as TGTGCCAGCAGCTTAGTCGAGGGGGGCACAGATACGCAGTATTTT.

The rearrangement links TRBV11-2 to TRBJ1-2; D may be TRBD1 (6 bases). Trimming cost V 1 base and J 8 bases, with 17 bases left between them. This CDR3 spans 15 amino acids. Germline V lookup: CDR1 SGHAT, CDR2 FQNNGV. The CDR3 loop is CASSLGSGLRGGYTF. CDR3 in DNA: TGTGCCAGCAGCTTAGGGTCCGGCCTAAGGGGGGGCTACACCTTC.

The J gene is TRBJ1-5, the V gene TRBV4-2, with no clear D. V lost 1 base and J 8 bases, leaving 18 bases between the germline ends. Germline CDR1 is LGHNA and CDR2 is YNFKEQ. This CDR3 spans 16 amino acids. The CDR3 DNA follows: TGTGCCAGCAGCCAAGGGAGGACGGAGCTAACGGAGCCCCAGCATTTT. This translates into CASSQGRTELTEPQHF.